The text below deals with one T cell receptor (beta chain). What it binds is not known. The method was immunoSEQ multiplex PCR; TCRdb's version includes in-frame clones alone and lacks a portion of them. Of around 110,000 clones in the sample, 94% were seen once. These data belong to a study of siplizumab effects on memory and regulatory T cells. Study-level findings and limits: Tregs that proliferated in siplizumab cultures did not have their suppressive function confirmed.

The germline V and J ends were trimmed by 0 bases and 3 bases, with 23 bases remaining between them. The CDR3 covers 20 residues. CDR1 SGHTA and CDR2 FQGNSA come from the germline V gene. J is TRBJ2-2 and V is TRBV7-2, with a weak D call TRBD1 (5 bases). The source is a human donor in good health. Input material: non-Treg CD4+ T cells sorted from blood. The CDR3 DNA follows: TGTGCCAGCAGCTTAGCCCCCCCCTTTTCTGGGGCTCATTACACCGGGGAGCTGTTTTTT. Amino acids: CASSLAPPFSGAHYTGELFF.